This entry is about one T cell receptor beta chain. The source of the sample is a study of blood T cell repertoires in COVID-19. Study details: The cDNA or gDNA used as material had been derived from T cells, B-cell-depleted T cells, or PBMCs.

Per the germline V gene, CDR1 is MNHEY and CDR2 is SVGEGT. The CDR3 covers 15 residues. Germline trimming cut 4 bases from V and 4 bases from J; bases unmatched to any gene: 9. Seattle's enrolled individuals joined amid active infection and were then monitored longitudinally. As processed by the authors: Counts of nucleated cells, estimated from reference gene primer amplification, were obtained. Profiling relied on immunoSEQ multiplex PCR, and the TCRdb table lists in-frame clones only, not all of them. V, J and clone size are taken as reported in that table, and D and trimming were inferred from the DNA itself. The table has roughly 350,000 clones, about 89% seen once.

Sequencing was done on a sample of peripheral blood. The source of this sequence is a woman aged 30 to 39 with COVID-19, enrolled during active disease. This rearrangement joins TRBV6-2 or TRBV6-3 to TRBJ1-2; 7 bases match TRBD1. The CDR3 DNA is TGTGCCAGCAGTTTCCTTAACAGGGGCGGCTATGGCTACACCTTC. Protein: CASSFLNRGGYGYTF.